This TCR beta chain was sequenced during a study of identical twins. Study-level points and caveats: Models underestimated how often monozygotic twins shared out-of-frame TCR alpha. Twins shared out-of-frame alpha sequences with excess low generation probability.

A single record per CDR3 protein comes from TCRdb applying MiXCR to the 5' RACE reads. Here the sample spans about 660,000 distinct CDR3 sequences, 8.6% being singletons. In germline, CDR1 is SGDLS, CDR2 YYNGEE. The CDR3 spans 15 residues. The trim removed 0 bases at V and 0 bases at J, leaving 2 bases unmatched. As regards this clonotype: Its target is unknown.

In addition, the sample was reused for a study of yellow fever vaccine responses in identical twins.

V and J are TRBV9 and TRBJ2-7; 8 bases fit TRBD1. The clonotype was recovered from a woman between 18 and 29 years old in good health. Sequencing input: PBMCs. The CDR3 region is CASSVGTGISYEQYF. The DNA for the CDR3 is TGTGCCAGCAGCGTAGGGACAGGGATCTCCTACGAGCAGTACTTC.